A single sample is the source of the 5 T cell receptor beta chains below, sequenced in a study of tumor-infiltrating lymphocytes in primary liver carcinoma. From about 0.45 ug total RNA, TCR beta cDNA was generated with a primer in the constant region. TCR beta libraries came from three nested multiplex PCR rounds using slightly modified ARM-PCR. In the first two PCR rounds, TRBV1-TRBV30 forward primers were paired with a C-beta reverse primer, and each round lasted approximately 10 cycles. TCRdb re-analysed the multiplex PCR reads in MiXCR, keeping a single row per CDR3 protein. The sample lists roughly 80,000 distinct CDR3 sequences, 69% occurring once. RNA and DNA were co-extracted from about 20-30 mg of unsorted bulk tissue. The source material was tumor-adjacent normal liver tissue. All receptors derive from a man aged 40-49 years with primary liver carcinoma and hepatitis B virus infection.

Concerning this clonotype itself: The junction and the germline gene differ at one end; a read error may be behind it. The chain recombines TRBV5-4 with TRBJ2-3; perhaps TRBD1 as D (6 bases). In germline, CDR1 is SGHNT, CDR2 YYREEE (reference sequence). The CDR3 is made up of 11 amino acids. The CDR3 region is CAGSQNKRTDF. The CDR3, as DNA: TGTGCCGGCAGCCAGAACAAAAGGACAGACTTT.

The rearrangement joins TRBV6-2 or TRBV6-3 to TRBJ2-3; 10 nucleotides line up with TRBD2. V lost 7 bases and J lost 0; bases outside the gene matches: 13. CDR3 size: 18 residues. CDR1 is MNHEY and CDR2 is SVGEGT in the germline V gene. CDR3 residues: CASNWTSGRIASTDTQYF. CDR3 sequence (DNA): TGTGCCAGCAATTGGACTAGCGGAAGGATCGCTAGCACAGATACGCAGTATTTT.

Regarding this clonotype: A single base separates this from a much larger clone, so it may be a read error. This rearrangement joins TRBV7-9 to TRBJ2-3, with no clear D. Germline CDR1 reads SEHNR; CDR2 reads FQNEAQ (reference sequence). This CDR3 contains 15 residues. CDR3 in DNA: TGTGTCAGCAGCTTATACACGGAGTCCACAGATACGCAGTATTTT. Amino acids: CVSSLYTESTDTQYF.

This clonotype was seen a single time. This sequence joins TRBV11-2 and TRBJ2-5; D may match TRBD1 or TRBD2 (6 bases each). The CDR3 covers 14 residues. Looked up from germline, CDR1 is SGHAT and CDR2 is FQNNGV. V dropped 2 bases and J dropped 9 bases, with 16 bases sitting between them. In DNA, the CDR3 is TGTGCCAGCAGCTTATCGGGGGCTTGGGAGGCCCAGTACTTC. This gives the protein CASSLSGAWEAQYF.

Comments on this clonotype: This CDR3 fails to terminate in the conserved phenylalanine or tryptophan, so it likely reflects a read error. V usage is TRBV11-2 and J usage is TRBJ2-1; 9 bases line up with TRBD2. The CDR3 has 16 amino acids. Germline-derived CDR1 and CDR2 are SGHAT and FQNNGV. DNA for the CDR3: TGTGCTAGCAGTATAGAGCTCCTAGCGGGAATGAATGAGCAGTTCATC. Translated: CASSIELLAGMNEQFI.